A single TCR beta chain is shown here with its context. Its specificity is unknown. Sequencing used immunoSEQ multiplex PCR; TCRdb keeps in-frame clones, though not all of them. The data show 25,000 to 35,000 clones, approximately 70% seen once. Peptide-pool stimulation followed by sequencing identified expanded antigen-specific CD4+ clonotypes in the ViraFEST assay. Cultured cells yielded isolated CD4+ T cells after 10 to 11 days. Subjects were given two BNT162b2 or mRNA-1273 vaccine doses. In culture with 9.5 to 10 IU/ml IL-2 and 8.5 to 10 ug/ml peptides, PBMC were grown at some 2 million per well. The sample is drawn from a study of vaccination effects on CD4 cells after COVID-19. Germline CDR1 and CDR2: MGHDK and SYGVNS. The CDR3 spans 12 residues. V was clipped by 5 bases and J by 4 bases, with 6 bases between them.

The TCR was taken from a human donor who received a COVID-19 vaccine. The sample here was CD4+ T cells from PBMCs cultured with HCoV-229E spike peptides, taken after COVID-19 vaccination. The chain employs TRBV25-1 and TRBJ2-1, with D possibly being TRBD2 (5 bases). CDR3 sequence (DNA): TGTGCCAGCAGTCGGGAATACAATGAGCAGTTCTTC. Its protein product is CASSREYNEQFF.